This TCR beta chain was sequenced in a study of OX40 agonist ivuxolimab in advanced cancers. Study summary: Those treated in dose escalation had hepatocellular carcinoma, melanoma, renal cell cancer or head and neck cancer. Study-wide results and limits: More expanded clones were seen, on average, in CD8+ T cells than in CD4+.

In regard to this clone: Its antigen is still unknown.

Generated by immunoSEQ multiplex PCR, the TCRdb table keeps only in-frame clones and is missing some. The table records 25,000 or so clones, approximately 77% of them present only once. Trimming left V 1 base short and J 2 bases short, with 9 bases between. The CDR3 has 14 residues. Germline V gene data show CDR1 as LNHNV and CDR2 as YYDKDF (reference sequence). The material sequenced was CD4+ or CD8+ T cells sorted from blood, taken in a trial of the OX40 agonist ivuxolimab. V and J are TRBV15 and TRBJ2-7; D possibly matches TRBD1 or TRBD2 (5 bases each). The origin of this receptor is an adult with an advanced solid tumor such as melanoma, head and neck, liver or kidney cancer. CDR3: CATSRGGVTYEQYF. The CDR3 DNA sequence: TGTGCCACCAGCAGAGGAGGGGTTACCTACGAGCAGTACTTC.